The 20 T cell receptor beta chains presented below share a single source sample, sequenced in a study of cytomegalovirus exposure and HLA in healthy donors. Use of 60 Vbeta and 13 Jbeta primers characterized the PCR. Sequencing used immunoSEQ multiplex PCR; TCRdb keeps in-frame clones, though not all of them. The repertoire holds roughly 190,000 clones, with around 62% as singletons. Sequenced sample: PBMCs. These receptors came from a man aged 40-50 years in good health and CMV-seronegative.

This sequence joins TRBV29-1 and TRBJ1-2; D is undetermined. The V gene lost 3 bases and the J gene lost 4 bases, with 9 bases spanning the gap. This CDR3 has 12 amino acids. Germline CDR1 is SQVTM and CDR2 is ANQGSEA. CDR3 sequence reads: CSVDQARYGYTF. The CDR3 nucleotides are TGCAGCGTTGACCAGGCCCGCTATGGCTACACCTTC.

The V and J genes are TRBV6-1 and TRBJ2-7, with D possibly matching TRBD2 (5 bases). This CDR3 contains 14 residues. Germline lookup yields CDR1 MNHNS and CDR2 SASEGT. Trimming removed 6 bases at V and 5 bases at J, with 17 bases between. The CDR3: CASRLDSPLDEQYF. The CDR3 DNA follows: TGTGCCAGCAGGCTGGACTCTCCGCTAGACGAGCAGTACTTC.

In the case of this clone: At one boundary the junction diverges from the germline segment, which might be a read error. The V gene is TRBV7-9, the J gene TRBJ2-1; 7 nucleotides align to TRBD2. Germline CDR1 reads SEHNR; CDR2 reads FQNEAQ (reference sequence). The CDR3 is made up of 17 amino acids. The CDR3, as DNA: TGTTCCAGCAGCTTAGCGGTCACTAGCGACTCCTACAATGAGCAGTTCTTC. This codes for CSSSLAVTSDSYNEQFF.

A single count supports this clone. The rearrangement links TRBV7-3 to TRBJ2-5; 7 positions agree with TRBD2. This CDR3 has 14 residues. Germline V CDR1 and CDR2: SGHTA, FQGTGA. With 5 bases clipped from V and 3 bases from J, the junction kept 6 bases outside the gene matches. In DNA, the CDR3 is TGTGCCAGCAGCCCAGTTGGGGGGGAAGAGACCCAGTACTTC. It is translated as CASSPVGGEETQYF.

The chain carries TRBV5-1 and TRBJ2-7; possibly TRBD2 for D (5 bases). V lost 2 bases to trimming and J lost 4 bases, with 10 bases between them. Germline V gives CDR1 SGHRS, CDR2 YFSETQ. This CDR3 comprises 13 residues. The CDR3, as DNA: TGCGCCAGCAGCTTTGGACTGCTTTACGAGCAGTACTTC. Its protein product is CASSFGLLYEQYF. Full variable domain (rest looked up from reference TRBV5-1 and TRBJ2-7): KAGVTQTPRYLIKTRGQQVTLSCSPISGHRSVSWYQQTPGQGLQFLFEYFSETQRNKGNFPGRFSGRQFSNSRSEMNVSTLELGDSALYLCASSFGLLYEQYFGPGTRLTVT.

This clone was detected only once. The chain couples TRBV11-2 to TRBJ2-5; 8 positions match TRBD1. Looked up from germline, CDR1 is SGHAT and CDR2 is FQNNGV. V trimming: 0 bases; J trimming: 2 bases; junction bases outside the gene matches: 5. The CDR3 is 16 amino acids. CDR3 loop: CASSLDGQGRQETQYF. Here the CDR3 DNA reads TGTGCCAGCAGCTTAGACGGACAGGGTCGACAAGAGACCCAGTACTTC.

The gene calls are TRBV30 and TRBJ2-3; the D gene is possibly TRBD2 (5 bases). The V and J ends lost 4 bases and 5 bases respectively, with 16 bases between them. This CDR3 contains 14 residues. Germline values: CDR1 GTSNPN, CDR2 SVGIG (reference sequence). CDR3 in DNA: TGTGCCTGGACTGTCCGGGGTTTGGAAGATACGCAGTATTTT. Its protein is CAWTVRGLEDTQYF.

The chain recombines TRBV5-1 with TRBJ2-1; TRBD1 matches 7 bases. This CDR3 is 14 amino acids long. Per germline, CDR1 SGHRS and CDR2 YFSETQ. Unmatched junction bases numbered 4, after V lost 1 base and J lost 6 bases. The CDR3 nucleotides are TGCGCCAGCAGCTTGAATCCAGGGGGCAATGAGCAGTTCTTC. Its protein product is CASSLNPGGNEQFF.

The sample holds one count of this clone. The chain has TRBV27 and TRBJ2-1; D is unclear. Germline CDR1 MNHEY, CDR2 SMNVEV (reference sequence). The V end was cut by 3 bases, the J end by 5 bases, with 20 bases between. The CDR3 is made up of 17 amino acids. The DNA for the CDR3 is TGTGCCAGCAGTTTGCTATTAGGCAACAGACATGACAATGAGCAGTTCTTC. Protein product: CASSLLLGNRHDNEQFF.

The rearrangement uses TRBV29-1 and TRBJ1-5; 10 positions agree with TRBD1. V was pared by 6 bases and J by 5 bases, with 10 bases of the junction left unmatched. This CDR3 comprises 15 residues. Germline-derived CDR1 and CDR2 are SQVTM and ANQGSEA. The CDR3 DNA sequence: TGCAGCGTCACAGACGGACAGGGGGGTCATCAGCCCCAGCATTTT. This gives the protein CSVTDGQGGHQPQHF.

This chain uses TRBV5-4 with TRBJ2-7; the match to TRBD1 covers 12 bases. Germline values: CDR1 SGHNT, CDR2 YYREEE (reference sequence). J lost 4 bases, V lost 4 bases, and 3 bases had no gene match. CDR3 length: 14 residues. The CDR3 here is CASSPGQGAYEQYF. The CDR3 DNA reads TGTGCCAGCAGCCCGGGACAGGGGGCTTACGAGCAGTACTTC.

The chain joins TRBV5-6 to TRBJ1-5, with 9 bases matching TRBD1. Germline lookup yields CDR1 SGHDT and CDR2 YYEEEE. V gave up 0 bases and J gave up 5 bases; unmatched junction bases: 3. CDR3 length: 15 amino acids. The CDR3 loop reads CASSLGGQGYQPQHF. DNA of the CDR3: TGTGCCAGCAGCTTGGGGGGACAGGGATATCAGCCCCAGCATTTT.

The chain recombines TRBV25-1 with TRBJ2-7, with 7 bases lining up with TRBD1. Germline V CDR1 and CDR2: MGHDK, SYGVNS. J was trimmed by 3 bases and V by 4 bases; bases with no gene match: 6. This CDR3 has 14 amino acids. The chain's CDR3 is CASSAAGGYYEQYF. Here the CDR3 DNA reads TGTGCCAGCAGTGCGGCAGGGGGATACTACGAGCAGTACTTC.

This clone occurred a few times. The chain joins TRBV28 to TRBJ1-6, with a possible D match to TRBD1 (6 bases). CDR3 size: 17 residues. Germline V CDR1 and CDR2: MDHEN, SYDVKM. The germline V and J ends were trimmed by 4 bases and 2 bases, with 15 bases remaining between them. The CDR3 is CASSSQGPTTYNSPLHF. The DNA for the CDR3 is TGTGCCAGCAGTTCACAGGGACCTACTACCTATAATTCACCCCTCCACTTT.

This clone was seen a few times. V usage is TRBV7-2 and J usage is TRBJ1-5; D is possibly TRBD1 (6 bases). The CDR3 length is 15 residues. Germline loops: CDR1 SGHTA, CDR2 FQGNSA. V dropped 2 bases and J dropped 4 bases, with 12 bases sitting between them. Here the CDR3 reads CASSLTRGQNQPQHF. DNA for the CDR3: TGTGCCAGCAGCTTAACCAGGGGCCAAAATCAGCCCCAGCATTTT.

CDR3 nucleotide sequence: TGTGCCATCACCCGGACTAGCGGGGGAGCGAACACCGGGGAGCTGTTTTTT. Its protein is CAITRTSGGANTGELFF. The chain recombines TRBV10-3 with TRBJ2-2, with 13 bases lining up with TRBD2. This CDR3 region has 17 residues. In germline, CDR1 is ENHRY, CDR2 SYGVKD. Trimming at V came to 7 bases and at J to 0 bases, leaving 5 bases not matched to a gene.

The chain couples TRBV27 to TRBJ2-7, with 10 bases fitting TRBD2. Germline V gene data show CDR1 as MNHEY and CDR2 as SMNVEV (reference sequence). This CDR3 is built from 15 residues. J lost 2 bases, V lost 5 bases, and 6 bases had no gene match. CDR3 amino acids: CASSRTSGYPYEQYF. CDR3 DNA: TGTGCCAGCAGTCGGACTAGCGGATATCCCTACGAGCAGTACTTC.

CDR3: CASSYLRDRSPPLHF. The CDR3 DNA reads TGTGCCAGCAGCTACCTCCGTGACAGGTCCCCACCCCTCCACTTT. This chain links TRBV27 with TRBJ1-6, with a tentative D call TRBD1 (6 bases). CDR3 size: 15 residues. Per the germline V gene, CDR1 is MNHEY and CDR2 is SMNVEV (reference sequence). V gave up 6 bases and J gave up 11 bases, with 20 bases separating them.

This clone was seen a few times. Here the CDR3 reads CASSPPGTRRQETQYF. CDR3 DNA: TGTGCCAGTAGTCCCCCCGGGACTAGGCGGCAAGAGACCCAGTACTTC. The V and J genes are TRBV19 and TRBJ2-5, with 8 nucleotides matching TRBD2. Unmatched junction bases numbered 10, after V lost 5 bases and J lost 2 bases. There are 16 residues in the CDR3. Germline V gene sequence: CDR1 LNHDA, CDR2 SQIVND (reference sequence). Combining the CDR3 with reference TRBV19 and TRBJ2-5 gives the whole variable domain DGGITQSPKYLFRKEGQNVTLSCEQNLNHDAMYWYRQDPGQGLRLIYYSQIVNDFQKGDIAEGYSVSREKKESFPLTVTSAQKNPTAFYLCASSPPGTRRQETQYFGPGTRLLVL.

V is TRBV2 and J is TRBJ2-1; tentatively, D is TRBD1 (5 bases). The CDR3 extends over 12 amino acids. V lost 6 bases, J lost 6 bases, and 9 bases lay in between. Looked up from germline, CDR1 is SNHLY and CDR2 is FYNNEI. DNA of the CDR3: TGTGCCAGCAGGGGGCTCCGCAATGAGCAGTTCTTC. As protein: CASRGLRNEQFF.